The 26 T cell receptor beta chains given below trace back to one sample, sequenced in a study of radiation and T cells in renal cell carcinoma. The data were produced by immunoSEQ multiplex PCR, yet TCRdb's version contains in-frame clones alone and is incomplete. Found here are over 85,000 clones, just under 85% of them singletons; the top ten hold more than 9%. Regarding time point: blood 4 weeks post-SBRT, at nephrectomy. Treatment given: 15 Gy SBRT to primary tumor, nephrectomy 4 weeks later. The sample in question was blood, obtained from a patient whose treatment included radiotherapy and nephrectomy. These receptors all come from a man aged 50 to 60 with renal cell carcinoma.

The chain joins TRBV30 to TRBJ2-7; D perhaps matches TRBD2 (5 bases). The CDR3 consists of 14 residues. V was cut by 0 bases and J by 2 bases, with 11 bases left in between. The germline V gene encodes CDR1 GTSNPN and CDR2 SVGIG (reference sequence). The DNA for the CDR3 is TGTGCCTGGAGTGTAGGACCGACTACCTACGAGCAGTACTTC. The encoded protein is CAWSVGPTTYEQYF.

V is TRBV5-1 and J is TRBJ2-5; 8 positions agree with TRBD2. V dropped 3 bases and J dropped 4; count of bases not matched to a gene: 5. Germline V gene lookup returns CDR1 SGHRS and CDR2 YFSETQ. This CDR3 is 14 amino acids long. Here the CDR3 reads CASSSSGGRETQYF. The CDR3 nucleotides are TGCGCCAGCAGCTCAAGCGGGGGACGAGAGACCCAGTACTTC.

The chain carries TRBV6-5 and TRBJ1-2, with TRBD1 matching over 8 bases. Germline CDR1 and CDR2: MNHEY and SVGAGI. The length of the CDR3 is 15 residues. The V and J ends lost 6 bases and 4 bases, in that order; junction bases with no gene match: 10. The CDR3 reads CASSQADRVGYGYTF. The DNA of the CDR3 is TGTGCCAGCAGCCAAGCGGACAGGGTGGGCTATGGCTACACCTTC.

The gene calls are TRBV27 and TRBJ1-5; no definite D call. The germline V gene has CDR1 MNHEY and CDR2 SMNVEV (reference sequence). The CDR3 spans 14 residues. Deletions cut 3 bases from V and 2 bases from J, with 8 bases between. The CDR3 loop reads CASSFGFGNQPQHF. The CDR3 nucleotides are TGTGCCAGCAGTTTCGGGTTCGGCAATCAGCCCCAGCATTTT.

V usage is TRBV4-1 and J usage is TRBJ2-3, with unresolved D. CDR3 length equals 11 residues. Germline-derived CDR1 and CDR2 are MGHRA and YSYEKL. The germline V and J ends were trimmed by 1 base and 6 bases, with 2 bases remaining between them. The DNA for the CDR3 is TGCGCCAGCAGCCAAGCGGATACGCAGTATTTT. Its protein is CASSQADTQYF.

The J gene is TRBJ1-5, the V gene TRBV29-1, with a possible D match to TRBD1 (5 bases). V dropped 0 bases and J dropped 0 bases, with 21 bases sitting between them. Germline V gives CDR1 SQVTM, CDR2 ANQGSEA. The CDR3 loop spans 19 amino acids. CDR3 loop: CSVEDRGRDSPYSNQPQHF. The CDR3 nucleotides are TGCAGCGTTGAAGATCGAGGCAGGGACTCGCCTTATAGCAATCAGCCCCAGCATTTT.

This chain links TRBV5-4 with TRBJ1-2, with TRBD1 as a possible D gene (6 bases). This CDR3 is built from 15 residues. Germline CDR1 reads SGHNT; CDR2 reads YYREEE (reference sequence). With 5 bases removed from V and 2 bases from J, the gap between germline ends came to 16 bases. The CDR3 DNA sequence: TGTGCCAGCAGTCCCCCGCCCACAGGGAACTATGGCTACACCTTC. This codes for CASSPPPTGNYGYTF.

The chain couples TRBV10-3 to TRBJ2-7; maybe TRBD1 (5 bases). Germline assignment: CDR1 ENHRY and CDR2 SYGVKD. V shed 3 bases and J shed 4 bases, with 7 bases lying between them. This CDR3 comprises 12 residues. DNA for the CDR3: TGTGCCATCAGTGACTCAGGGTACGAGCAGTACTTC. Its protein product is CAISDSGYEQYF.

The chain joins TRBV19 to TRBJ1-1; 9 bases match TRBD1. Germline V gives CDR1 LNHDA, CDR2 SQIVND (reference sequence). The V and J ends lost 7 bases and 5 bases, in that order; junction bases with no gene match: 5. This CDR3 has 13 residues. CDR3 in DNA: TGTGCCAGTACCCGGACAGGGGAGACTGAAGCTTTCTTT. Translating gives CASTRTGETEAFF.

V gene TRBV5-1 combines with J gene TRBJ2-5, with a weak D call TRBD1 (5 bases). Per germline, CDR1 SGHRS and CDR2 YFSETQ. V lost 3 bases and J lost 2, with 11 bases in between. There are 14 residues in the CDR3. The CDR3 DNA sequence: TGCGCCAGCAGCTCCGGCAGGGCGCAAGAGACCCAGTACTTC. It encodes CASSSGRAQETQYF.

This chain's CDR3 is CASSQGRHNQPQHF. Written as DNA, the CDR3 is TGTGCCAGCTCACAGGGACGGCACAATCAGCCCCAGCATTTT. The rearrangement uses TRBV18 and TRBJ1-5; TRBD1 is a possible D gene (5 bases). V lost 4 bases, J lost 3 bases, and 10 bases lay in between. In germline, CDR1 is KGHSH, CDR2 LQKENI. This CDR3 has 14 amino acids.

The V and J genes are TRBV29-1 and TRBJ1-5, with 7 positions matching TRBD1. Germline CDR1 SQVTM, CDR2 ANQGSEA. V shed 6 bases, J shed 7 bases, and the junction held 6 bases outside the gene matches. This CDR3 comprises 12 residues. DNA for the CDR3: TGCAGCGTGACAGGGTTGGGACAGCCCCAGCATTTT. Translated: CSVTGLGQPQHF. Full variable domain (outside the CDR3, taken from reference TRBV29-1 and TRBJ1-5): SAVISQKPSRDICQRGTSLTIQCQVDSQVTMMFWYRQQPGQSLTLIATANQGSEATYESGFVIDKFPISRPNLTFSTLTVSNMSPEDSSIYLCSVTGLGQPQHFGDGTRLSIL.

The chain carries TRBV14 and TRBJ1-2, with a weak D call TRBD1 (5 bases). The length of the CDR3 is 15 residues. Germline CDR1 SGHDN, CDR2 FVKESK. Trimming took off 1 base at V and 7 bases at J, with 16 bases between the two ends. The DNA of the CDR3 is TGTGCCAGCAGCCAAGCCAAGTACCCTGGGGCTGGCTACACCTTC. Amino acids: CASSQAKYPGAGYTF.

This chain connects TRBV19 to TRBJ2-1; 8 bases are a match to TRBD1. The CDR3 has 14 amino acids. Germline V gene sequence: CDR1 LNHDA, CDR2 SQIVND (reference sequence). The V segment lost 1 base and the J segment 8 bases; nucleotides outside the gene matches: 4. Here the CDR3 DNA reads TGTGCCAGTAGTATAGGACAGGGGTTTGATGAGCAGTTCTTC. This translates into CASSIGQGFDEQFF.

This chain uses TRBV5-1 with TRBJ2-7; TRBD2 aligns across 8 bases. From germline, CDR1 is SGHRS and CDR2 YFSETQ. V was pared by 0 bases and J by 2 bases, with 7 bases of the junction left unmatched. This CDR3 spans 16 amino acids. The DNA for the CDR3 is TGCGCCAGCAGCTTGGCCCCTAGCGGGTTAACCTACGAGCAGTACTTC. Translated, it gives CASSLAPSGLTYEQYF.

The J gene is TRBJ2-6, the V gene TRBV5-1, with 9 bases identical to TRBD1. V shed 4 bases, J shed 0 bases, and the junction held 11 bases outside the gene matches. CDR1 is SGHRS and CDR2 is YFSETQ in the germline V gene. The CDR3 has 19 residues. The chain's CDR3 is CASSNLAGTGSSGANVLTF. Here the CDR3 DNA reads TGCGCCAGCAGCAATTTAGCCGGGACAGGGAGCTCTGGGGCCAACGTCCTGACTTTC.

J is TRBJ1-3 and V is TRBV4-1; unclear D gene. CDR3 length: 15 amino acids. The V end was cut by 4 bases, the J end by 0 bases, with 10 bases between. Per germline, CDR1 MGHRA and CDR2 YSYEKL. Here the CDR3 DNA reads TGCGCCAGCAGCCCGGACCTGAGCTCTGGAAACACCATATATTTT. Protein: CASSPDLSSGNTIYF.

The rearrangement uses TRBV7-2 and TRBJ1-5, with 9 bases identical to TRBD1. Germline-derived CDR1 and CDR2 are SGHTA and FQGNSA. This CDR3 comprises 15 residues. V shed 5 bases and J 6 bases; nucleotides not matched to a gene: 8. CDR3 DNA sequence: TGTGCCAGCAGCCCCAGGACAGGGGCGGGTCAGCCCCAGCATTTT. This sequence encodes CASSPRTGAGQPQHF.

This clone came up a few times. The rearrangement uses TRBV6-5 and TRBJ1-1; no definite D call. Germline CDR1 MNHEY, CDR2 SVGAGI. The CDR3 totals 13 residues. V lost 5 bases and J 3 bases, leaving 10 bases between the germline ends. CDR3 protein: CASSHGRYTEAFF. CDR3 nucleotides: TGTGCCAGCAGTCATGGCCGGTACACTGAAGCTTTCTTT.

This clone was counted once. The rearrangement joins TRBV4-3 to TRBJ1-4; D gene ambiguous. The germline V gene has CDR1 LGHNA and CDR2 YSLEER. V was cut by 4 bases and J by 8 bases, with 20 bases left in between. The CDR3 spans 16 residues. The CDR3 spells CASSRISRSLREKLFF. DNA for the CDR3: TGCGCCAGCAGCCGAATTTCGAGGAGTTTGAGGGAAAAACTGTTTTTT.

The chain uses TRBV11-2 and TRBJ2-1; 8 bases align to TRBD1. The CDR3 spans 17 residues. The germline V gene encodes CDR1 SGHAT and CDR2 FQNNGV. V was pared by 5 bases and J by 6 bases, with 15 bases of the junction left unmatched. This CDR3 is CASSPRWDRRLGNEQFF. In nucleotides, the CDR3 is TGTGCCAGCAGCCCTAGATGGGACAGGAGACTAGGCAATGAGCAGTTCTTC.

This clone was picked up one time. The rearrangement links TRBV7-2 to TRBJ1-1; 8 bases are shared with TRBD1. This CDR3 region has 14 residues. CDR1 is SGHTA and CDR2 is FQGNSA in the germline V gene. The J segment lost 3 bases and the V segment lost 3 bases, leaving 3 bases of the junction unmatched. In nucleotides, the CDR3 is TGTGCCAGCAGCTTTCAGGGGGCGGACACTGAAGCTTTCTTT. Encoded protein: CASSFQGADTEAFF. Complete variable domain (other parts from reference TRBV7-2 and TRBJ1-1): GAGVSQSPSNKVTEKGKDVELRCDPISGHTALYWYRQSLGQGLEFLIYFQGNSAPDKSGLPSDRFSAERTGGSVSTLTIQRTQQEDSAVYLCASSFQGADTEAFFGQGTRLTVV.

As DNA, the CDR3 is TGTGCCAGCAGTTTCACGGGAGGGTTGGTAGCGCAGTATTTT. Its protein product is CASSFTGGLVAQYF. V usage is TRBV28 and J usage is TRBJ2-3; 8 bases match TRBD2. The CDR3 has 14 amino acids. Germline values: CDR1 MDHEN, CDR2 SYDVKM. The junction had 9 bases not matched to a gene; V was cut back by 3 bases and J by 10 bases.

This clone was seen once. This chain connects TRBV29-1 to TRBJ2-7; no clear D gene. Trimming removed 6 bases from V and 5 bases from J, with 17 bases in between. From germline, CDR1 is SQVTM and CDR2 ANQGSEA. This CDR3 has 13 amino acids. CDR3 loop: CSVLEPELNEQYF. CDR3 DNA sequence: TGCAGCGTCCTGGAACCGGAGCTGAACGAGCAGTACTTC.

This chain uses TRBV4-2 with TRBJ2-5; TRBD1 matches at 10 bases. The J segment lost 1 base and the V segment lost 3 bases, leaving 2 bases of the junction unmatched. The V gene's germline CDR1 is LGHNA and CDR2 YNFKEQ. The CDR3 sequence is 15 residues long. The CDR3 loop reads CASSQGTGVQETQYF. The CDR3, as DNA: TGTGCCAGCAGCCAGGGGACAGGGGTCCAAGAGACCCAGTACTTC.

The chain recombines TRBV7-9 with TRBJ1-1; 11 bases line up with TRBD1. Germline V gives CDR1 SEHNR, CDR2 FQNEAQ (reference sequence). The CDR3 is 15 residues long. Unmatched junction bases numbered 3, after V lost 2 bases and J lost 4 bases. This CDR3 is CASSLSGTGGTEAFF. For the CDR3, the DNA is TGTGCCAGCAGCTTATCTGGGACAGGGGGCACTGAAGCTTTCTTT. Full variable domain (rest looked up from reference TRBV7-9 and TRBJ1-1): DTGVSQNPRHKITKRGQNVTFRCDPISEHNRLYWYRQTLGQGPEFLTYFQNEAQLEKSRLLSDRFSAERPKGSFSTLEIQRTEQGDSAMYLCASSLSGTGGTEAFFGQGTRLTVV.